These T cell receptor beta chains were read from a single sample in a study of identical twins. TCRdb re-analysed the 5' RACE reads in MiXCR, keeping a single row per CDR3 protein. The sample has some 250,000 distinct CDR3 sequences, 12% seen once. This sample also appeared in a second study, on yellow fever vaccine responses in identical twins.

The sequenced material came from memory (CD45RO+) T cells sorted from blood. Receptor source: a woman between 18 and 29 years old in good health. CDR3s include the opening cysteine and the closing phenylalanine or tryptophan. Fields, in order: D gene, V gene, J gene, clone size, CDR3 DNA, CDR3 protein. The D gene is left open where the match is weak. Clone size is not always given. Where it is, it says once, few, many or a class for expanded clones.

D: NA
V: TRBV4-3
J: TRBJ2-1
size: many
DNA: TGCGCCAGCAGCCTTGGGACTCCAAATGAGCAGTTCTTC
CDR3: CASSLGTPNEQFF

D: NA
V: TRBV6-1
J: TRBJ2-7
size: NA
DNA: TGTGCCAGCAGTCAATTAAACAGGGACAAGCAGTACTTC
CDR3: CASSQLNRDKQYF

D: NA
V: TRBV12-3/TRBV12-4
J: TRBJ1-5
size: many
DNA: TGTGCCAGCAGCGCTACCAGGGTTAGCAATCAGCCCCAGCATTTT
CDR3: CASSATRVSNQPQHF

D: NA
V: TRBV2
J: TRBJ1-5
size: NA
DNA: TGTGCCAGCAGTCCGTGGGGTGACGATCAGCCCCAGCATTTT
CDR3: CASSPWGDDQPQHF

D: NA
V: TRBV5-1
J: TRBJ1-1
size: many
DNA: TGCGCCAGCAGCTACGGGGGGGGCGTCACTGAAGCTTTCTTT
CDR3: CASSYGGGVTEAFF

D: NA
V: TRBV24-1
J: TRBJ1-5
size: few
DNA: TGTGCCACCAGTGATGGCGGGGATGAGGGAACAAATCAGCCCCAGCATTTT
CDR3: CATSDGGDEGTNQPQHF

D: TRBD1
V: TRBV6-4
J: TRBJ2-1
size: NA
DNA: TGTGCCAGCAGTGATGGACAGGGGGCTTTCAATGAGCAGTTCTTC
CDR3: CASSDGQGAFNEQFF

D: TRBD2
V: TRBV7-9
J: TRBJ2-5
size: few
DNA: TGTGCCAGCAGCTCCGGACTAGCGGGTACAGAGACCCAGTACTTC
CDR3: CASSSGLAGTETQYF

D: TRBD2
V: TRBV19
J: TRBJ2-3
size: few
DNA: TGTGCCAGTAGTATCGGACTAGCGGGAGGCCCCCGCGATACGCAGTATTTT
CDR3: CASSIGLAGGPRDTQYF

D: NA
V: TRBV12-3/TRBV12-4
J: TRBJ1-1
size: few
DNA: TGTGCCAGCAGTTTTGCTGCGGTTTTCACTGAAGCTTTCTTT
CDR3: CASSFAAVFTEAFF